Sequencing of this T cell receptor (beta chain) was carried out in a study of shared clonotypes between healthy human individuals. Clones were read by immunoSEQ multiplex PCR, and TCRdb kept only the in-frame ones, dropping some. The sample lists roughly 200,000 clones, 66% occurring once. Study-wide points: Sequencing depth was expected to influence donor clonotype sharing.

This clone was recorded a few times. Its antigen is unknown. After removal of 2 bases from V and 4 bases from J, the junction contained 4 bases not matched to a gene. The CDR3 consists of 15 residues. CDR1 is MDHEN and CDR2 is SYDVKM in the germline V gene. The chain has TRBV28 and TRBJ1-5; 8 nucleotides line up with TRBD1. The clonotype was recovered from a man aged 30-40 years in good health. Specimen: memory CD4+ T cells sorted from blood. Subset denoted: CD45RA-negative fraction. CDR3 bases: TGTGCCAGCAGTTTACCGACAGGGGAGAATCAGCCCCAGCATTTT. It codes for CASSLPTGENQPQHF.